The next 28 T cell receptor beta chains were all read from a single sample in a study of T cell responses to AZD1222 COVID-19 vaccine. Clones were sequenced by immunoSEQ multiplex PCR, and TCRdb holds only the in-frame ones, with some missing. The sample comprises over 110,000 clones, 90% to 95% of which are singletons, and around 5.1% rests with the top ten. The input for sequencing was peripheral blood, taken on day 0 of AZD1222 vaccination. The receptors were sampled from an adult in good health.

V is TRBV19 and J is TRBJ2-7; D is undetermined. This CDR3 contains 14 residues. Trimming took 3 bases from V and 3 from J, leaving 12 bases between them. Looked up from germline, CDR1 is LNHDA and CDR2 is SQIVND (reference sequence). CDR3 residues: CASSMGTSVYEQYF. CDR3 coding DNA: TGTGCCAGTAGTATGGGAACGTCAGTCTACGAGCAGTACTTC.

CDR3 DNA: TGTGCCAGCAGCATCCGGGGGAACCTCAATGAGCAGTTCTTC. It specifies CASSIRGNLNEQFF. The rearrangement joins TRBV9 to TRBJ2-1; D is possibly TRBD2 (6 bases). Trimming removed 4 bases at V and 6 bases at J, with 14 bases between. From germline, CDR1 is SGDLS and CDR2 YYNGEE. The CDR3 is made up of 14 amino acids.

The J gene is TRBJ2-1, the V gene TRBV19; 12 nucleotides match TRBD1. Germline V gives CDR1 LNHDA, CDR2 SQIVND (reference sequence). This CDR3 region has 16 residues. V lost 5 bases, J lost 9 bases, and 11 bases stayed unmatched. CDR3 sequence: CASSVTSGTGGTEQFF. The CDR3 DNA reads as TGTGCCAGTAGTGTCACATCCGGGACAGGGGGCACTGAGCAGTTCTTC.

The sample holds one count of this clone. The J gene is TRBJ1-3, the V gene TRBV10-1; TRBD1 is a possible D gene (6 bases). Trimming stripped 3 bases from V and 4 bases from J, with 10 bases between. CDR1 is WNHNN and CDR2 is SYGVQD in the germline V gene (reference sequence). There are 14 residues in the CDR3. In DNA, the CDR3 is TGCGCCAGCAGTGAAACAGGGATGGGAAACACCATATATTTT. Translation: CASSETGMGNTIYF.

The chain is built from TRBV7-9 and TRBJ2-7, with D possibly being TRBD1 (5 bases). This CDR3 spans 15 amino acids. V was clipped by 5 bases and J by 1 base, with 15 bases between them. Per germline, CDR1 SEHNR and CDR2 FQNEAQ (reference sequence). The DNA of the CDR3 is TGTGCCAGCAGCATAAGGCAGGGTACTTCCTACGAGCAGTACTTC. Translation gives CASSIRQGTSYEQYF. The variable domain in full, completed from reference TRBV7-9 and TRBJ2-7, reads DTGVSQNPRHKITKRGQNVTFRCDPISEHNRLYWYRQTLGQGPEFLTYFQNEAQLEKSRLLSDRFSAERPKGSFSTLEIQRTEQGDSAMYLCASSIRQGTSYEQYFGPGTRLTVT.

This clone occurred once. This sequence joins TRBV7-9 and TRBJ1-3; D unresolved. There are 14 residues in the CDR3. Germline values: CDR1 SEHNR, CDR2 FQNEAQ (reference sequence). Trimming took 1 base from V and 8 from J, leaving 12 bases between them. The CDR3 bases are TGTGCCAGCAGCTTAGAGTTCCATCGGGACACCATATATTTT. Protein: CASSLEFHRDTIYF.

The chain joins TRBV18 to TRBJ1-1; D is unresolved. This CDR3 region has 15 residues. V dropped 6 bases and J dropped 4 bases, with 18 bases sitting between them. The germline CDR1 and CDR2 sequences are KGHSH and LQKENI. CDR3 in DNA: TGTGCCAGCTCCCGACTGGAGGGTGATGGCACTGAAGCTTTCTTT. It yields the protein CASSRLEGDGTEAFF.

The chain has TRBV2 and TRBJ2-5; D unresolved. Germline lookup yields CDR1 SNHLY and CDR2 FYNNEI. This CDR3 contains 14 residues. The germline V and J ends were trimmed by 1 base and 5 bases, with 11 bases remaining between them. The CDR3 here is CASSEGGSYETQYF. CDR3 nucleotides: TGTGCCAGCAGTGAAGGTGGCAGTTACGAGACCCAGTACTTC.

V is TRBV5-1 and J is TRBJ2-7, with 9 bases identical to TRBD1. Per the germline V gene, CDR1 is SGHRS and CDR2 is YFSETQ. The CDR3 is 14 amino acids. The J segment lost 4 bases and the V segment lost 2 bases, leaving 4 bases of the junction unmatched. CDR3 nucleotides: TGCGCCAGCAGCTTCGGGACAGGGTTTTACGAGCAGTACTTC. This sequence encodes CASSFGTGFYEQYF.

This clone was found once. The chain combines TRBV7-9 with TRBJ2-3; D perhaps matches TRBD2 (6 bases). Trimming removed 5 bases at V and 2 bases at J, with 20 bases between. Germline CDR1 SEHNR, CDR2 FQNEAQ (reference sequence). This CDR3 region has 17 residues. This CDR3 reads CASSPLNEGGDTDTQYF. CDR3 bases: TGTGCCAGCAGCCCCCTCAATGAGGGCGGGGACACAGATACGCAGTATTTT.

The chain employs TRBV3-1 (or the pseudogene TRBV3-2) and TRBJ2-2; maybe TRBD1 (6 bases). The CDR3 has 15 amino acids. Germline CDR1 and CDR2: LGHDT and YNNKEL (reference sequence). The V end was cut by 4 bases, the J end by 6 bases, with 15 bases between. The CDR3 nucleotides are TGTGCCAGCAGCCCTACAGGGCGCACGTCCGGGGAGCTGTTTTTT. Protein product: CASSPTGRTSGELFF.

The chain has TRBV5-1 and TRBJ1-5, with 9 bases lining up with TRBD1. This CDR3 comprises 15 residues. Germline V gives CDR1 SGHRS, CDR2 YFSETQ. V lost 4 bases and J lost 6; bases outside the gene matches: 8. The CDR3 loop is CASSETGGSGQPQHF. The CDR3 DNA reads as TGCGCCAGCAGCGAAACAGGGGGCTCGGGTCAGCCCCAGCATTTT. The variable domain in full, completed from reference TRBV5-1 and TRBJ1-5, reads KAGVTQTPRYLIKTRGQQVTLSCSPISGHRSVSWYQQTPGQGLQFLFEYFSETQRNKGNFPGRFSGRQFSNSRSEMNVSTLELGDSALYLCASSETGGSGQPQHFGDGTRLSIL.

The genes are TRBV6-5 and TRBJ1-2, with a possible D match to TRBD1 (5 bases). Deletions cut 0 bases from V and 4 bases from J, with 9 bases between. Germline loops: CDR1 MNHEY, CDR2 SVGAGI. The CDR3 spans 14 residues. The CDR3 DNA reads as TGTGCCAGCAGTTACTCGGGGGGATCCTATGGCTACACCTTC. Translation gives CASSYSGGSYGYTF.

This chain uses TRBV7-3 with TRBJ1-6; weak D call: TRBD1 (6 bases). In germline, CDR1 is SGHTA, CDR2 FQGTGA. CDR3 length: 14 amino acids. V was pared by 5 bases and J by 5 bases, with 10 bases between. CDR3 loop: CASSPGQNNSPLHF. CDR3 nucleotides: TGTGCCAGCAGCCCGGGACAAAATAATTCACCCCTCCACTTT.

This clone was seen only once. The rearrangement uses TRBV5-8 and TRBJ2-7, with 7 positions matching TRBD1. Germline-derived CDR1 and CDR2 are SGHTS and YDEGEE. This CDR3 has 15 residues. With V trimmed by 1 base and J by 0 bases, 4 bases remained unmatched. The chain's CDR3 is CASSLTGASSYEQYF. DNA for the CDR3: TGTGCCAGCAGCTTGACAGGGGCGTCCTCCTACGAGCAGTACTTC. Drawing the rest from reference TRBV5-8 and TRBJ2-7, the complete variable domain is EAGVTQSPTHLIKTRGQQATLRCSPISGHTSVYWYQQALGLGLQFLLWYDEGEERNRGNFPPRFSGRQFPNYSSELNVNALELEDSALYLCASSLTGASSYEQYFGPGTRLTVT.

The gene calls are TRBV12-3 or TRBV12-4 and TRBJ1-2; no reliable D call. The length of the CDR3 is 13 residues. V lost 5 bases to trimming and J lost 8 bases, with 15 bases between them. The CDR3 sequence is CASSQTGVGGYTF. DNA for the CDR3: TGTGCCAGCAGTCAAACTGGAGTAGGGGGCTACACCTTC.

The genes are TRBV15 and TRBJ2-7, with 7 bases lining up with TRBD1. The V segment lost 4 bases and the J segment 3 bases; nucleotides outside the gene matches: 12. Germline assignment: CDR1 LNHNV and CDR2 YYDKDF (reference sequence). This CDR3 is 16 amino acids long. CDR3 residues: CATSTLGTAFGYEQYF. The CDR3 DNA is TGTGCCACCAGCACCTTGGGGACAGCTTTTGGCTACGAGCAGTACTTC.

The V call is TRBV3-1 (or the pseudogene TRBV3-2), the J call TRBJ1-2; D gene uncertain. The germline CDR1 and CDR2 sequences are LGHDT and YNNKEL (reference sequence). The CDR3 contains 17 residues. The V gene lost 1 base and the J gene lost 4 bases, with 19 bases spanning the gap. The CDR3 DNA reads as TGTGCCAGCAGCCAAGCCACCGGGGTAGGGTATGGCTATGGCTACACCTTC. It yields the protein CASSQATGVGYGYGYTF.

The gene calls are TRBV24-1 and TRBJ2-1, with D tentatively TRBD1 (6 bases). Germline assignment: CDR1 KGHDR and CDR2 SFDVKD. V shed 0 bases and J shed 1 base, with 6 bases lying between them. There are 15 residues in the CDR3. CDR3 region: CATSDLGTSYNEQFF. The DNA of the CDR3 is TGTGCCACCAGTGATTTGGGGACATCCTACAATGAGCAGTTCTTC.

The chain uses TRBV5-1 and TRBJ2-5; 14 nucleotides line up with TRBD2. V gave up 4 bases and J gave up 2 bases; unmatched junction bases: 4. The germline V gene encodes CDR1 SGHRS and CDR2 YFSETQ. The CDR3 has 16 amino acids. The CDR3 sequence is CASSTGLAGAQETQYF. The CDR3 bases are TGCGCCAGCAGCACGGGACTAGCGGGAGCTCAAGAGACCCAGTACTTC.

V gene TRBV6-5 combines with J gene TRBJ1-5; D unresolved. This CDR3 comprises 15 residues. In germline, CDR1 is MNHEY, CDR2 SVGAGI. Trimming shortened V by 5 bases and J by 0 bases, and 11 bases separated the two germline ends. The chain's CDR3 is CASSHGMDSNQPQHF. CDR3 nucleotide sequence: TGTGCCAGCAGTCATGGGATGGATAGCAATCAGCCCCAGCATTTT.

This chain connects TRBV7-9 to TRBJ2-2; D gene unclear. The CDR3 totals 14 residues. Trimming stripped 10 bases from V and 4 bases from J, with 16 bases between. Looked up from germline, CDR1 is SEHNR and CDR2 is FQNEAQ (reference sequence). CDR3 nucleotides: TGTGCCACCTCCCTTAGGGCTGGCACCGGGGAGCTGTTTTTT. Protein sequence: CATSLRAGTGELFF.

This chain connects TRBV5-1 to TRBJ2-7; D possibly corresponds to TRBD1 (7 bases). Trimming shortened V by 0 bases and J by 1 base, and 14 bases separated the two germline ends. The CDR3 totals 16 residues. Germline V lookup: CDR1 SGHRS, CDR2 YFSETQ. For the CDR3, the DNA is TGCGCCAGCAGCTTGGGAGACAGGGAGGATTCCTACGAGCAGTACTTC. Encoded protein: CASSLGDREDSYEQYF. Using reference TRBV5-1 and TRBJ2-7 for the parts outside the CDR3, the full variable domain is KAGVTQTPRYLIKTRGQQVTLSCSPISGHRSVSWYQQTPGQGLQFLFEYFSETQRNKGNFPGRFSGRQFSNSRSEMNVSTLELGDSALYLCASSLGDREDSYEQYFGPGTRLTVT.

The genes are TRBV7-2 and TRBJ1-4; 11 bases agree with TRBD1. The germline gives CDR1 SGHTA, CDR2 FQGNSA. The CDR3 loop spans 14 amino acids. Germline trimming cut 5 bases from V and 6 bases from J; bases unmatched to any gene: 2. The CDR3 DNA is TGTGCCAGCAGCCGGGACAGGGGGTATGAAAAACTGTTTTTT. It translates to CASSRDRGYEKLFF. Using reference TRBV7-2 and TRBJ1-4 for the parts outside the CDR3, the full variable domain is GAGVSQSPSNKVTEKGKDVELRCDPISGHTALYWYRQSLGQGLEFLIYFQGNSAPDKSGLPSDRFSAERTGGSVSTLTIQRTQQEDSAVYLCASSRDRGYEKLFFGSGTQLSVL.

The chain links TRBV5-6 to TRBJ2-3, with D unresolved. This CDR3 comprises 13 residues. Germline V gene lookup returns CDR1 SGHDT and CDR2 YYEEEE. The ends were cut back, 4 bases at V and 2 bases at J, with 8 bases in the middle. In DNA form, the CDR3 reads TGTGCCAGCAGCAGACGATTCACAGATACGCAGTATTTT. It is translated as CASSRRFTDTQYF.

The V call is TRBV28, the J call TRBJ2-5; 7 bases are shared with TRBD1. CDR1 and CDR2 from the germline V gene are MDHEN and SYDVKM. Trimming cost V 5 bases and J 5 bases; bases outside gene matches: 14. The CDR3 is 16 amino acids. CDR3 nucleotide sequence: TGTGCCAGCAGTACCAGACAGGGCCGGGTGGATGAGACCCAGTACTTC. This translates into CASSTRQGRVDETQYF.

In DNA, the CDR3 is TGTGCCAGCAGGCCCGGGAGATGGGGTGGCTACACCTTC. It yields the protein CASRPGRWGGYTF. The rearrangement joins TRBV12-3 or TRBV12-4 to TRBJ1-2; no clear D. Between the trimmed V and J ends, which lost 6 bases and 7 bases, there was a span of 15 bases. The length of the CDR3 is 13 residues.

This sequence joins TRBV6-5 and TRBJ2-5; D gene uncertain. Germline V gene lookup returns CDR1 MNHEY and CDR2 SVGAGI. The V end lost 7 bases, the J end lost 0 bases, and 15 bases lay between the germline ends. This CDR3 is 15 amino acids long. The CDR3 loop reads CASTKFPVNQETQYF. In DNA form, the CDR3 reads TGTGCCAGCACCAAGTTCCCGGTAAACCAAGAGACCCAGTACTTC.